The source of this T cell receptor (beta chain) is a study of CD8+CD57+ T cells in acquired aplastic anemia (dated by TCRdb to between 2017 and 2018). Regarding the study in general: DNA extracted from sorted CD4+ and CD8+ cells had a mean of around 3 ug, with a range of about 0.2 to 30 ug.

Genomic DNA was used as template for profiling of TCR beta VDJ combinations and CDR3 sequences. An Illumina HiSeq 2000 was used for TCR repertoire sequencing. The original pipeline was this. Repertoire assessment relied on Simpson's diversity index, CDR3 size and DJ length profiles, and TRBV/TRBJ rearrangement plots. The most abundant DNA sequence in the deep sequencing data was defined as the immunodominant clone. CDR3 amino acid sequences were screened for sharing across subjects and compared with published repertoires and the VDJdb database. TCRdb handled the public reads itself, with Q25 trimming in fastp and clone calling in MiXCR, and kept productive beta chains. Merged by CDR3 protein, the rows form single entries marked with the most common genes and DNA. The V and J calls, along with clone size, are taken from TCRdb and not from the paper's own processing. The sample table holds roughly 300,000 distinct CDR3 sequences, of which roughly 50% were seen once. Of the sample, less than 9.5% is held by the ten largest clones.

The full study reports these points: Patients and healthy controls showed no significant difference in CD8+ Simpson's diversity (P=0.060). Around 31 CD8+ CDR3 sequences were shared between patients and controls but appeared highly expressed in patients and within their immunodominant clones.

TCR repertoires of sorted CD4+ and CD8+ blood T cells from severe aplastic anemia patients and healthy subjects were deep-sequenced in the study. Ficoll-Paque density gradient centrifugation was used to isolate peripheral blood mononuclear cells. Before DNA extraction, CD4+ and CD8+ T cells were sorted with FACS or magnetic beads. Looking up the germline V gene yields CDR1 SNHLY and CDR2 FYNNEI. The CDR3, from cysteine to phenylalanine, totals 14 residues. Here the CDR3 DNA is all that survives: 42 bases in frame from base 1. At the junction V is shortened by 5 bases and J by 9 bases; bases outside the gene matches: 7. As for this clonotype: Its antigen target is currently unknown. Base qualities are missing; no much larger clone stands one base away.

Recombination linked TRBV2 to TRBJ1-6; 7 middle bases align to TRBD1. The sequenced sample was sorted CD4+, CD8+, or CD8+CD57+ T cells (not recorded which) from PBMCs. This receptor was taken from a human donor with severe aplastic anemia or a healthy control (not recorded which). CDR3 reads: CASSLRDSPSPLHF. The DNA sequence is TGTGCCAGCAGTCTCCGGGACAGCCCTTCACCCCTCCACTTT.